This passage covers 9 T cell receptor beta chains from one sample sequenced in a study of OX40 agonist ivuxolimab in advanced cancers. Sequencing was performed with immunoSEQ multiplex PCR; in TCRdb, only in-frame clones are kept and a portion is missing. The table lists fewer than 130,000 clones, approximately 89% of them singletons. The sample in question was CD4+ or CD8+ T cells sorted from blood, obtained in a trial of the OX40 agonist ivuxolimab. These receptors all stem from an adult with an advanced solid tumor such as melanoma, head and neck, liver or kidney cancer.

The chain recombines TRBV28 with TRBJ2-7; 9 bases match TRBD2. The ends lost 6 bases at V and 4 bases at J; junction bases unmatched: 4. In germline, CDR1 is MDHEN, CDR2 SYDVKM. The CDR3 loop spans 13 amino acids. The CDR3 spells CASRLAGIYEQYF. As DNA, the CDR3 is TGTGCCAGCAGGCTAGCGGGAATTTACGAGCAGTACTTC. Together with reference TRBV28 and TRBJ2-7, the CDR3 gives the full variable domain: DVKVTQSSRYLVKRTGEKVFLECVQDMDHENMFWYRQDPGLGLRLIYFSYDVKMKEKGDIPEGYSVSREKKERFSLILESASTNQTSMYLCASRLAGIYEQYFGPGTRLTVT.

This chain connects TRBV29-1 to TRBJ2-3; no firm D call. The germline gives CDR1 SQVTM, CDR2 ANQGSEA. The CDR3 is 13 residues long. V was shortened by 5 bases and J by 3 bases, with 12 bases between the two germline ends. As DNA, the CDR3 is TGCAGCGTTCTGATATTCAGTACAGATACGCAGTATTTT. Protein product: CSVLIFSTDTQYF.

The chain is built from TRBV30 and TRBJ2-1, with 7 bases matching TRBD1. The CDR3 extends over 16 amino acids. With 0 bases clipped from V and 4 bases from J, the junction kept 9 bases outside the gene matches. Per germline, CDR1 GTSNPN and CDR2 SVGIG (reference sequence). The CDR3 DNA sequence: TGTGCCTGGAGTGTTTTACAGGGGTCCCCGTACAATGAGCAGTTCTTC. Translation gives CAWSVLQGSPYNEQFF.

The V call is TRBV2, the J call TRBJ2-1; unclear D gene. Germline V CDR1 and CDR2: SNHLY, FYNNEI. V dropped 7 bases and J dropped 5 bases, with 12 bases sitting between them. There are 13 residues in the CDR3. DNA for the CDR3: TGTGCCAGCACAAAGAGTCGGGACAATGAGCAGTTCTTC. It codes for CASTKSRDNEQFF.

The rearrangement joins TRBV6-1 to TRBJ2-3, with 13 nucleotides matching TRBD2. CDR3 length: 15 amino acids. Trimming took 11 bases from V and 9 from J; bases not matched to a gene: 14. In germline, CDR1 is MNHNS, CDR2 SASEGT. The CDR3 coding sequence is TGTGCCGTAAAGACTAGCGGGGGGCTTGGGGGAACGCAGTATTTT. Its protein is CAVKTSGGLGGTQYF.

The chain joins TRBV29-1 to TRBJ2-1, with a weak D call TRBD2 (7 bases). Germline V lookup: CDR1 SQVTM, CDR2 ANQGSEA. With 6 bases removed from V and 2 bases from J, the gap between germline ends came to 14 bases. This CDR3 is built from 14 residues. The DNA for the CDR3 is TGCAGCGTACAGGGAGGGGAGGCCTACAATGAGCAGTTCTTC. It specifies CSVQGGEAYNEQFF.

This chain joins TRBV4-1 and TRBJ2-3, with 9 bases identical to TRBD1. V was clipped by 2 bases and J by 0 bases; unmatched bases: 12. The CDR3 extends over 19 amino acids. Germline V lookup: CDR1 MGHRA, CDR2 YSYEKL. The CDR3 DNA reads TGCGCCAGCAGCCAAATCCGGGACAGGGTACCCGCTAGCACAGATACGCAGTATTTT. Translating gives CASSQIRDRVPASTDTQYF.

The rearrangement links TRBV21-1 to TRBJ2-7; the table's D call TRBD1 went unverified against the DNA. TRBV21-1 is shown as a pseudogene. The CDR3 is made up of 15 amino acids. In DNA form, the CDR3 reads TGTGCCAGCAGCAAGAACGGGACAGGGTCTGGCGAGCAGTACTTC. Its translation is CASSKNGTGSGEQYF.

This chain connects TRBV7-2 to TRBJ1-4, with D unresolved. Per the germline V gene, CDR1 is SGHTA and CDR2 is FQGNSA. The CDR3 runs 15 residues. Deletions cut 2 bases from V and 8 bases from J, with 15 bases between. The CDR3 protein is CASSLLPGVGEKLFF. The DNA for the CDR3 is TGTGCCAGCAGCTTATTACCTGGGGTGGGGGAAAAACTGTTTTTT.